The TCR beta chain under discussion was sequenced for a study of CD8 T cells in ankylosing spondylitis. In its sample, this clonotype was seen many times. Its antigen is unknown. Study results and limitations: Clones linked to disease were reported to show significant enrichment in matched ankylosing spondylitis synovial fluid.

Germline V gene lookup returns CDR1 SNHLY and CDR2 FYNNEI. V was pared by 3 bases and J by 5 bases, with 10 bases between. The CDR3 length is 14 residues. Libraries of TCR beta came from quantitative 5'-RACE with molecular barcodes. In TCRdb, the 5' RACE reads were re-called with MiXCR into one record per CDR3 protein. This table holds a few hundred thousand distinct CDR3 sequences, roughly 12% found once. Sequencing was done on a sample of blood, either unsorted or a sorted T cell fraction (not recorded which). The receptor comes from a female donor with ankylosing spondylitis or in good health (not recorded which). The chain is built from TRBV2 and TRBJ2-2; D not resolved. Written as DNA, the CDR3 is TGTGCCAGCAGTGAGGTGTCGAGAACCGGGGAGCTGTTTTTT. It encodes CASSEVSRTGELFF.